This T cell receptor beta chain was recovered during a study of blood T cell repertoires in COVID-19. Study-level information: Sites in the United States, Italy and Spain provided acute and convalescent COVID-19 samples.

The V gene lost 1 base and the J gene lost 4 bases, with 10 bases spanning the gap. The germline gives CDR1 SGHTA, CDR2 FQGNSA. This CDR3 has 14 amino acids. The protocol was immunoSEQ multiplex PCR, while the TCRdb copy is restricted to in-frame clones and leaves out a portion. The table records around 400,000 clones, more than 75% of them present only once. Input material: peripheral blood. This TCR was sampled from a woman aged 55 to 70 with COVID-19, enrolled during active disease. This rearrangement joins TRBV7-2 to TRBJ1-2, with D possibly TRBD1 on 6 matching bases. The CDR3 sequence is CASSLGTEIYGYTF. DNA of the CDR3: TGTGCCAGCAGCTTAGGGACAGAGATCTATGGCTACACCTTC. The full variable domain, completed using reference TRBV7-2 and TRBJ1-2, is GAGVSQSPSNKVTEKGKDVELRCDPISGHTALYWYRQSLGQGLEFLIYFQGNSAPDKSGLPSDRFSAERTGGSVSTLTIQRTQQEDSAVYLCASSLGTEIYGYTFGSGTRLTVV.